The clone carrying this T cell receptor beta chain was detected once. This entry is derived from a study of cytomegalovirus exposure and HLA in healthy donors. This table comes from immunoSEQ multiplex PCR, and its TCRdb copy is limited to in-frame clones, with some not included. The table lists approximately 160,000 clones, about 82% of them singletons. Germline V CDR1 and CDR2: MGHRA, YSYEKL. The CDR3 sequence is 15 residues long. Trimming shortened V by 4 bases and J by 3 bases, and 13 bases separated the two germline ends. The receptor's source is a man aged 30 to 45 in good health and CMV-seropositive. Sequenced material: PBMCs. The chain couples TRBV4-1 to TRBJ1-5; TRBD1 is a possible D gene (6 bases). For the CDR3, the DNA is TGCGCCAGCAGCCCGACCGGACAGATCAATCAGCCCCAGCATTTT. Protein product: CASSPTGQINQPQHF.